The 21 T cell receptor beta chains below were found in one sample sequenced in a study of T-cell memory formation after mild COVID-19 (dated by TCRdb to 2020 to 2023). Libraries were made using 5' RACE. Sequencing was performed on an Illumina NovaSeq 6000. Using fastp at Q25 and MiXCR, TCRdb reprocessed the public reads and kept productive beta chains. Each CDR3 protein gets just one entry, which takes the most common genes and DNA from the rows behind it. This sample has 200,000 to 250,000 distinct CDR3 sequences in its table, and 7.5% to 10% of those were observed once. The ten most abundant clones make up 20% to 25% of the sample. Specimen: PBMCs or a T cell subset sorted from them (not recorded which). All receptors come from a man younger than 30 who had mild COVID-19 (a few samples of this study predate the infection). The sample titles of this study are shuffled in the database, so cell type and time point are left out; the donor was told from shared clones.

The sample holds a few counts of this clonotype. The gene calls are TRBV12-3 or TRBV12-4 and TRBJ1-2; no reliable D call. The CDR3 sequence is 14 residues long. V shed 6 bases and J shed 2 bases, with 13 bases lying between them. DNA of the CDR3: TGTGCCAGCAGCGTCCTAGCTGCCAACTATGGCTACACCTTC. Its translation: CASSVLAANYGYTF.

The V and J genes are TRBV7-2 and TRBJ1-6, with D possibly matching TRBD1 (5 bases). This CDR3 contains 14 residues. The germline gives CDR1 SGHTA, CDR2 FQGNSA. The germline V and J ends were trimmed by 6 bases and 0 bases, with 6 bases remaining between them. CDR3 in DNA: TGTGCCAGCAGGGGGCCCTCCTATAATTCACCCCTCCACTTT. It specifies CASRGPSYNSPLHF. The full variable domain, rest sourced from reference TRBV7-2 and TRBJ1-6, is GAGVSQSPSNKVTEKGKDVELRCDPISGHTALYWYRQSLGQGLEFLIYFQGNSAPDKSGLPSDRFSAERTGGSVSTLTIQRTQQEDSAVYLCASRGPSYNSPLHFGNGTRLTVT.

This clonotype has a count of ten or more. The chain joins TRBV27 to TRBJ2-1; TRBD2 aligns across 9 bases. The J segment lost 4 bases and the V segment lost 2 bases, leaving 3 bases of the junction unmatched. The CDR3 has 15 residues. The germline V gene encodes CDR1 MNHEY and CDR2 SMNVEV (reference sequence). The CDR3 reads CASSLIAGVYNEQFF. For the CDR3, the DNA is TGTGCCAGCAGTTTAATAGCGGGGGTATACAATGAGCAGTTCTTC.

This clonotype turned up a few times. The chain combines TRBV7-2 with TRBJ2-5; D is possibly TRBD2 (7 bases). The CDR3 extends over 16 amino acids. V was shortened by 2 bases and J by 4 bases, with 17 bases between the two germline ends. CDR1 is SGHTA and CDR2 is FQGNSA in the germline V gene. The CDR3 here is CASSLLGGGSLETQYF. As DNA, the CDR3 is TGTGCCAGCAGCTTATTGGGAGGGGGGTCCCTAGAGACCCAGTACTTC.

The V and J genes are TRBV19 and TRBJ1-5; 9 bases are a match to TRBD1. Germline V gene data show CDR1 as LNHDA and CDR2 as SQIVND (reference sequence). The CDR3 runs to 14 residues. Trimming cost V 5 bases and J 5 bases; bases outside gene matches: 4. CDR3 DNA: TGTGCCAGTAGTCCGACAGGGGGTTATCAGCCCCAGCATTTT. Protein: CASSPTGGYQPQHF. Variable domain in full (rest from reference TRBV19 and TRBJ1-5): DGGITQSPKYLFRKEGQNVTLSCEQNLNHDAMYWYRQDPGQGLRLIYYSQIVNDFQKGDIAEGYSVSREKKESFPLTVTSAQKNPTAFYLCASSPTGGYQPQHFGDGTRLSIL.

V usage is TRBV30 and J usage is TRBJ1-1, with 9 bases identical to TRBD1. The J segment lost 0 bases and the V segment lost 5 bases, leaving 4 bases of the junction unmatched. Germline lookup yields CDR1 GTSNPN and CDR2 SVGIG (reference sequence). The CDR3 consists of 14 residues. In DNA form, the CDR3 reads TGTGCCTGGTACAGGGGGCGGGTGAACACTGAAGCTTTCTTT. Translated, it gives CAWYRGRVNTEAFF.

The chain joins TRBV3-1 to TRBJ2-5; 10 nucleotides agree with TRBD2. The CDR3 contains 16 residues. The germline CDR1 and CDR2 sequences are LGHDT and YNNKEL (reference sequence). The V segment lost 4 bases and the J segment 4 bases; nucleotides outside the gene matches: 9. The CDR3 reads CASSPKSGGVGETQYF. In DNA form, the CDR3 reads TGTGCCAGCAGCCCCAAGAGCGGGGGGGTAGGAGAGACCCAGTACTTC.

The chain is built from TRBV7-9 and TRBJ2-3, with TRBD2 as a possible D gene (6 bases). CDR1 and CDR2 from the germline V gene are SEHNR and FQNEAQ (reference sequence). The CDR3 spans 15 residues. Trimming took 5 bases from V and 5 from J, leaving 17 bases between them. The CDR3 reads CASSPRGAKKDTQYF. CDR3 DNA: TGTGCCAGCAGCCCACGCGGGGCCAAGAAAGATACGCAGTATTTT.

Relative to its sample, this clonotype is medium-sized. The V call is TRBV12-3 or TRBV12-4, the J call TRBJ1-3; 7 bases are a match to TRBD1. This CDR3 is 16 amino acids long. The V segment lost 6 bases and the J segment 3 bases; nucleotides outside the gene matches: 11. The CDR3 bases are TGTGCCAGCAGGGGATTTAGACAGGGTGGTGGAAACACCATATATTTT. Translated: CASRGFRQGGGNTIYF.

This clonotype was picked up a small number of times. CDR3 protein: CASSARQLFSYEQYF. CDR3 DNA sequence: TGTGCCAGCTCCGCACGGCAGCTGTTCTCCTACGAGCAGTACTTC. The rearrangement joins TRBV6-2 or TRBV6-3 to TRBJ2-7; no clear D gene. CDR1 MNHEY and CDR2 SVGEGT come from the germline V gene. This CDR3 region has 15 residues. Between the trimmed V and J ends, which lost 8 bases and 0 bases, there was a span of 17 bases.

The V and J genes are TRBV5-1 and TRBJ2-6, with D perhaps TRBD1 or TRBD2 (5 bases each). This CDR3 contains 18 residues. With 4 bases removed from V and 0 bases from J, the gap between germline ends came to 17 bases. Germline V gene data show CDR1 as SGHRS and CDR2 as YFSETQ. CDR3 DNA: TGCGCCAGCAGCGGACCCCCGGGACGGAACTCTGGGGCCAACGTCCTGACTTTC. Translated, it gives CASSGPPGRNSGANVLTF. The full variable domain, its missing parts supplied by reference TRBV5-1 and TRBJ2-6, is KAGVTQTPRYLIKTRGQQVTLSCSPISGHRSVSWYQQTPGQGLQFLFEYFSETQRNKGNFPGRFSGRQFSNSRSEMNVSTLELGDSALYLCASSGPPGRNSGANVLTFGAGSRLTVL.

This chain uses TRBV27 with TRBJ1-6; D is unclear. The CDR3 loop spans 13 amino acids. The ends were cut back, 6 bases at V and 10 bases at J, with 13 bases in the middle. Germline V CDR1 and CDR2: MNHEY, SMNVEV (reference sequence). This chain's CDR3 is CASSPSMRSPLHF. The DNA for the CDR3 is TGTGCCAGCAGCCCTAGTATGAGATCACCCCTCCACTTT.

There are a few counts of this clonotype. CDR3 sequence reads: CASSLAANNEQFF. In nucleotides, the CDR3 is TGTGCCAGCAGCTTAGCAGCTAACAATGAGCAGTTCTTC. The chain has TRBV11-3 and TRBJ2-1; D gene uncertain. Germline values: CDR1 SGHNT, CDR2 YENEEA. V lost 1 base, J lost 5 bases, and 6 bases lay in between. This CDR3 is 13 amino acids long.

The J gene is TRBJ2-1, the V gene TRBV4-3; 10 bases are a match to TRBD2. Trimming took 2 bases from V and 2 from J; bases not matched to a gene: 3. Per the germline V gene, CDR1 is LGHNA and CDR2 is YSLEER. CDR3 length equals 16 residues. As DNA, the CDR3 is TGCGCCAGCAGCCAATCAGGACTAGCGGCCTACAATGAGCAGTTCTTC. Residues: CASSQSGLAAYNEQFF.

The sample holds a few counts of this clonotype. V and J are TRBV11-2 and TRBJ2-5, with unresolved D. The CDR3 is 12 residues long. Germline V gene lookup returns CDR1 SGHAT and CDR2 FQNNGV. The V and J ends lost 3 bases and 5 bases respectively, with 7 bases between them. The CDR3 here is CASSFPRETQYF. CDR3 in DNA: TGTGCCAGCAGCTTCCCCCGGGAGACCCAGTACTTC.

This rearrangement joins TRBV18 to TRBJ2-7; TRBD2 matches at 8 bases. In germline, CDR1 is KGHSH, CDR2 LQKENI. The V segment lost 5 bases and the J segment 4 bases; nucleotides outside the gene matches: 4. This CDR3 spans 13 amino acids. The CDR3: CASSYGGVYEQYF. CDR3 bases: TGTGCCAGCTCATACGGGGGGGTTTACGAGCAGTACTTC.

This chain links TRBV12-3 or TRBV12-4 with TRBJ1-5; no firm D call. Trimming shortened V by 7 bases and J by 0 bases, and 7 bases separated the two germline ends. The CDR3 consists of 13 residues. CDR3 nucleotide sequence: TGTGCCAGCACAAGGAATAGCAATCAGCCCCAGCATTTT. The encoded protein is CASTRNSNQPQHF.

This clonotype was counted ten times or more. The chain recombines TRBV20-1 with TRBJ1-4; possibly TRBD1 for D (5 bases). Trimming pared 7 bases from V and 7 bases from J, leaving 10 bases between. Per the germline V gene, CDR1 is DFQATT and CDR2 is SNEGSKA (reference sequence). The CDR3 is made up of 11 amino acids. This CDR3 is CSDPRGEKLFF. The CDR3 DNA is TGCAGTGACCCAAGGGGTGAAAAACTGTTTTTT.

This chain joins TRBV7-2 and TRBJ2-1; 7 nucleotides agree with TRBD1. From germline, CDR1 is SGHTA and CDR2 FQGNSA. The CDR3 consists of 15 residues. The V gene end was trimmed by 5 bases and the J gene end by 2 bases; junction bases not matched to a gene: 6. In DNA, the CDR3 is TGTGCCAGCAGCCAGAGGCAGGGGGCCTACAATGAGCAGTTCTTC. Residues: CASSQRQGAYNEQFF.

This clonotype was counted a few times. The V call is TRBV5-1, the J call TRBJ1-2; TRBD1 might be the D (5 bases). With 4 bases removed from V and 4 bases from J, the gap between germline ends came to 20 bases. The CDR3 is made up of 16 amino acids. CDR1 is SGHRS, CDR2 YFSETQ, per germline. Here the CDR3 DNA reads TGCGCCAGCAGCGCCGTAACAGGAGCCGTTGGCTATGGCTACACCTTC. Translation: CASSAVTGAVGYGYTF.

Only a few counts were recorded for this clonotype. The V call is TRBV12-3 or TRBV12-4, the J call TRBJ1-1, with D possibly TRBD1 on 5 matching bases. The CDR3 extends over 15 amino acids. V shed 7 bases and J shed 0 bases, with 15 bases lying between them. The CDR3 loop reads CASTPPGRLNTEAFF. DNA for the CDR3: TGTGCCAGCACTCCCCCGGGACGGTTGAACACTGAAGCTTTCTTT.